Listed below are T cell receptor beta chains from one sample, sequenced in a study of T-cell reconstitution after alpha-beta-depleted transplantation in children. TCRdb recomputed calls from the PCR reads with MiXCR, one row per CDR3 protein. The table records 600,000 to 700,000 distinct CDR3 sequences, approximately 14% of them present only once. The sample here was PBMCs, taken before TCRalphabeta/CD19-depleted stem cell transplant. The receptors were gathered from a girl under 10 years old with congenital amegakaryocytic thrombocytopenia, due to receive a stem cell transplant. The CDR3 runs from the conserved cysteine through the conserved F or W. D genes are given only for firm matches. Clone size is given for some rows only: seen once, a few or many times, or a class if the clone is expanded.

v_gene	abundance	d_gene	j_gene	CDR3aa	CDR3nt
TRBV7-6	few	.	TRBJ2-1	CASSWGKAVNGEQFF	TGTGCCAGCAGCTGGGGTAAGGCGGTAAATGGTGAGCAGTTCTTC
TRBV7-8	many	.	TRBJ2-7	CASSLMAGGGAYEQYF	TGTGCCAGCAGCTTAATGGCCGGCGGGGGCGCATACGAGCAGTACTTC
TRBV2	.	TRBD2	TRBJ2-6	CASRKGLATSGANVLTF	TGTGCCAGCAGAAAGGGACTAGCGACCTCTGGGGCCAACGTCCTGACTTTC
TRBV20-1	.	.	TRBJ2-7	CSVKARRETYEQYF	TGCAGTGTTAAAGCGCGGCGGGAAACCTACGAGCAGTACTTC
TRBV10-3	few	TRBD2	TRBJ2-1	CATAPMSGSSYNEQFF	TGTGCCACCGCCCCAATGAGCGGGAGCTCCTACAATGAGCAGTTCTTC
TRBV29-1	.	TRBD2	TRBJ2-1	CSVVPSGLDYNEQFF	TGCAGCGTTGTTCCATCGGGACTAGACTACAATGAGCAGTTCTTC
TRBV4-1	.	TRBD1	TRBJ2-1	CASSQEPGQGYNEQFF	TGCGCCAGCAGCCAAGAACCGGGACAGGGCTACAATGAGCAGTTCTTC
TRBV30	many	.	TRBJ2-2	CAWSSGYTGELFF	TGTGCCTGGAGTTCGGGTTACACCGGGGAGCTGTTTTTT
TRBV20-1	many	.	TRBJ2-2	CSARVRDLPNTGELFF	TGCAGTGCTAGAGTCCGGGACTTACCGAACACCGGGGAGCTGTTTTTT
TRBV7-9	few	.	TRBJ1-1	CASSLILTEAFF	TGTGCCAGCAGCTTAATACTCACTGAAGCTTTCTTT
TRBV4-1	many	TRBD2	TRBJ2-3	CASSQGRAGVMDTQYF	TGCGCCAGCAGCCAAGGCCGAGCGGGAGTGATGGATACGCAGTATTTT
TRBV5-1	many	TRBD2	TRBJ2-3	CASGTGTSGSTDTQYF	TGCGCCAGCGGTACCGGGACTAGCGGGAGCACAGATACGCAGTATTTT
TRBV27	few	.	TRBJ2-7	CASSLFPGPWGEQYF	TGTGCCAGCAGTTTATTCCCGGGACCGTGGGGCGAGCAGTACTTC
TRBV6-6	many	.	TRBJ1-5	CATSNGAGAQHF	TGTGCCACCTCGAACGGGGCGGGAGCCCAGCATTTT
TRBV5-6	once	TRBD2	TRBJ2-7	CASSFRRGLAGSYEQYF	TGTGCCAGCAGCTTTCGTCGGGGACTAGCGGGTTCTTACGAGCAGTACTTC
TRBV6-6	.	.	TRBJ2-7	CASSYRQFYEQYF	TGTGCCAGCAGTTACCGACAGTTCTACGAGCAGTACTTC
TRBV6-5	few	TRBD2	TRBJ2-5	CASSYTGLAGSSQYF	TGTGCCAGCAGTTACACCGGACTAGCGGGGAGTTCACAGTACTTC
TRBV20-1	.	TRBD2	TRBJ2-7	CSARREGEGYEQYF	TGCAGTGCTAGACGGGAGGGAGAAGGCTACGAGCAGTACTTC
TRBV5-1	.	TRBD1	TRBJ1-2	CASTTGTAHNYGYTF	TGCGCCAGCACCACCGGGACAGCCCATAACTATGGCTACACCTTC
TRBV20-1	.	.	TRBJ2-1	CSALRWSSISYNEQFF	TGCAGTGCCCTCCGATGGAGCTCGATCTCCTACAATGAGCAGTTCTTC
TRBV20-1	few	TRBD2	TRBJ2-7	CSASGPGKGTSGSSEQYF	TGCAGTGCTAGTGGCCCGGGAAAAGGGACTAGCGGGAGCAGCGAGCAGTACTTC
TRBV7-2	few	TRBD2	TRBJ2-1	CASSLVAGEIDEQFF	TGTGCCAGCAGCTTAGTAGCGGGAGAGATCGATGAGCAGTTCTTC
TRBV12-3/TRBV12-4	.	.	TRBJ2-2	CASSPSPTGELFF	TGTGCCAGCAGTCCGTCCCCGACGGGGGAGCTGTTTTTT
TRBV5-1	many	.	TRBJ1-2	CASSLSSRPENPNYGYTF	TGCGCCAGCAGCTTGTCATCCCGCCCCGAAAATCCTAACTATGGCTACACCTTC
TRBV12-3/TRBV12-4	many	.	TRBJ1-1	CASSFTLGQDTEAFF	TGTGCCAGCAGTTTTACATTGGGGCAGGACACTGAAGCTTTCTTT
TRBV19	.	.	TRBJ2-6	CASSIWASGANVLTF	TGTGCCAGTAGTATATGGGCCTCTGGGGCCAACGTCCTGACTTTC
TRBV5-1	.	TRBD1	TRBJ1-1	CASSLMTGGMNTEAFF	TGCGCCAGCAGCTTGATGACAGGGGGGATGAACACTGAAGCTTTCTTT
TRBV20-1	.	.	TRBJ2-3	CSARPSVAGYTDTQYF	TGCAGTGCTAGACCCTCGGTTGCGGGATACACAGATACGCAGTATTTT
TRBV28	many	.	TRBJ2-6	CASSSLWVLRGANVLTF	TGTGCCAGCAGTAGTCTCTGGGTTCTAAGGGGGGCCAACGTCCTGACTTTC
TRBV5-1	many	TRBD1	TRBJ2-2	CASSPRPGQGSTGELFF	TGCGCCAGCAGCCCCCGACCGGGACAGGGAAGTACCGGGGAGCTGTTTTTT
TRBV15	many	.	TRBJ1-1	CATSRDWTNTEAFF	TGTGCCACCAGCAGAGATTGGACGAACACTGAAGCTTTCTTT
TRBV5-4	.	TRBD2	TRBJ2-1	CASSPTSGAPSYKEQFF	TGTGCCAGCAGCCCAACTAGCGGAGCCCCCTCCTACAAAGAGCAGTTCTTC
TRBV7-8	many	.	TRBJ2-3	CASSLVPLPGAGTDTQYF	TGTGCCAGCAGCTTAGTTCCGTTGCCGGGAGCTGGCACAGATACGCAGTATTTT
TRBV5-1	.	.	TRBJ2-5	CASSSTLGETQYF	TGCGCCAGCAGCTCAACTTTGGGAGAGACCCAGTACTTC
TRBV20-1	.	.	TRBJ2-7	CSARAGDRESYEQYF	TGCAGTGCTAGAGCAGGGGATCGGGAGTCCTACGAGCAGTACTTC
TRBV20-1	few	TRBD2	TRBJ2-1	CSAFLAGGYNEQFF	TGCAGTGCTTTTTTAGCGGGAGGGTATAATGAGCAGTTCTTC
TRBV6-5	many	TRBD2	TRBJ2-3	CASSYSIGGGSDTQYF	TGTGCCAGCAGTTACTCGATCGGGGGGGGTTCAGATACGCAGTATTTT
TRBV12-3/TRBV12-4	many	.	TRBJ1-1	CASSLYYPSGIGGTEAFF	TGTGCCAGCAGTTTATATTACCCTTCGGGCATTGGAGGCACTGAAGCTTTCTTT
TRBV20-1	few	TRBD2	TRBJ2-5	CSATPGTSGRVGETQYF	TGCAGTGCCACGCCAGGGACTAGCGGGAGAGTGGGGGAGACCCAGTACTTC
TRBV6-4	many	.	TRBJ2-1	CASSDPVDEQFF	TGTGCCAGCAGTGATCCGGTGGATGAGCAGTTCTTC
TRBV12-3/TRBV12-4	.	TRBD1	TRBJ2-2	CASSLTGGPTGELFF	TGTGCCAGCAGTCTCACAGGGGGCCCCACCGGGGAGCTGTTTTTT
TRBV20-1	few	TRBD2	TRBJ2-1	CSARDERDLFWSEQFF	TGCAGTGCTAGAGACGAGCGGGACTTGTTTTGGAGTGAGCAGTTCTTC
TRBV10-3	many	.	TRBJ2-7	CAIKEGTEFGEQYF	TGTGCCATCAAAGAAGGGACGGAATTCGGCGAGCAGTACTTC